This T cell receptor (beta chain) was captured by sequencing in a study of T cells in Graves' hyperthyroidism and ophthalmopathy. Whole-study context: Sampling of peripheral blood happened at initial diagnosis, prior to any treatment.

The TCR beta CDR3 regions underwent amplification using RNA transcripts as the source. HTBI primers drove first-round RT-PCR of the TCR CDR3. TCRdb redid the calling of the multiplex PCR reads with MiXCR, one entry per CDR3 protein. The table includes approximately 530,000 distinct CDR3 sequences, about 20% detected once. This clonotype was detected only a few times. The antigen remains unidentified. Being one base from a much bigger clone, this may be a read error. The CDR3 contains 11 residues. V was clipped by 7 bases and J by 7 bases, with 7 bases between them. Germline CDR1 is MNHNS and CDR2 is SASEGT. The study's findings and limits: The model predicted ophthalmopathy a median roughly six months before onset. The majority of expanded thyroid clonotypes above 0.001 also appeared in blood.

The rearrangement links TRBV6-1 to TRBJ2-2; either TRBD1 or TRBD2 may fit D (5 bases each). Material: blood. This TCR came from a middle-aged man with Graves' ophthalmopathy. The CDR3 here is CASKRGGELFF. CDR3 nucleotide sequence: TGTGCCAGCAAGAGGGGCGGGGAGCTGTTTTTT.